The entry below gives a single TCR beta chain sequence along with its context. The use of a sample-barcoded 5' primer and a J-beta primer mix characterized a second PCR of roughly 7 to 11 cycles. A single record per CDR3 protein comes from TCRdb applying MiXCR to the 5' RACE reads. The data show 1.5 million to 2 million distinct CDR3 sequences, about two fifths seen once. J gave up 5 bases and V 3 bases, and 1 base lay outside the gene matches. This CDR3 region has 13 residues. CDR1 LNHDA and CDR2 SQIVND come from the germline V gene (reference sequence). This record belongs to a study of blood T cells in healthy people across ages.

This chain connects TRBV19 to TRBJ1-5; 7 bases align to TRBD1. The sequenced material came from blood. The sequence came from a human donor in good health. DNA of the CDR3: TGTGCCAGTAGTATGACAGGGTATCAGCCCCAGCATTTT. Translation: CASSMTGYQPQHF.